This TCR beta chain was recovered during a study of T cells in Graves' hyperthyroidism and ophthalmopathy. Notes on the study in general: By a 13 V-J model, ophthalmopathy was set apart from stable hyperthyroidism.

Concerning this clonotype: What it binds is unknown. An end of the junction differs from the germline gene, which may be a read error.

Uncontrolled infections, other autoimmune diseases, pregnancy or lactation led to exclusion of patients. Thyroid ultrasound, orbital computed tomography, clinical symptoms, and serum thyroxine and TRAb underpinned diagnoses. TCR beta CDR3 sequences were amplified from RNA transcripts. First-round RT-PCR with HTBI primers amplified the TCR CDR3 region. TCRdb re-analysed the multiplex PCR reads in MiXCR, keeping a single row per CDR3 protein. The sample lists hundreds of thousands of distinct CDR3 sequences; 45% were seen once. Material for sequencing was peripheral blood or thyroid tissue (not recorded which). The receptor was derived from an adult man with Graves' disease, either hyperthyroidism or ophthalmopathy (not recorded which).

CDR3 sequence reads: CATSSDGHNTETFF. In nucleotides, the CDR3 is TGTGCCACCAGCAGCGATGGACATAACACTGAAACTTTCTTT. V gene TRBV15 combines with J gene TRBJ1-1; the D gene is possibly TRBD1 (5 bases). CDR1 LNHNV and CDR2 YYDKDF come from the germline V gene (reference sequence). This CDR3 region has 14 residues. The complete variable domain, with remaining parts taken from reference TRBV15 and TRBJ1-1, reads DAMVIQNPRYQVTQFGKPVTLSCSQTLNHNVMYWYQQKSSQAPKLLFHYYDKDFNNEADTPDNFQSRRPNTSFCFLDIRSPGLGDTAMYLCATSSDGHNTETFFGQGTRLTVV.